The following is a T cell receptor (beta chain) sequence with its context. Its antigen is currently unknown. The sample belongs to a study of cytomegalovirus exposure and HLA in healthy donors. Findings of the study overall: Investigators reported approximately 170 TCR beta chains as tied to cytomegalovirus. The Asian-associated ancestry cluster reportedly had fewer N-insertions than the approximately 670-donor mean in a later analysis. A few CMV-associated chains were confirmed in vitro to be specific for CMV antigens.

V was trimmed by 0 bases and J by 5 bases, leaving 16 bases between them. CDR3 length: 16 amino acids. Germline V lookup: CDR1 LGHNA, CDR2 YNFKEQ. The study ran its PCR with 60 Vbeta and 13 Jbeta primers. Clones were sequenced by immunoSEQ multiplex PCR, and TCRdb holds only the in-frame ones, with some missing. The table lists around 140,000 clones, around four fifths of them singletons. The chain employs TRBV4-2 and TRBJ1-2; D not resolved. The sequenced material came from PBMCs. This sequence originates from a woman aged 40-49 years in good health and CMV-seronegative. CDR3 nucleotide sequence: TGTGCCAGCAGCCAAGATCGAGAGTCGGGAGTATATGGCTACACCTTC. This translates into CASSQDRESGVYGYTF.